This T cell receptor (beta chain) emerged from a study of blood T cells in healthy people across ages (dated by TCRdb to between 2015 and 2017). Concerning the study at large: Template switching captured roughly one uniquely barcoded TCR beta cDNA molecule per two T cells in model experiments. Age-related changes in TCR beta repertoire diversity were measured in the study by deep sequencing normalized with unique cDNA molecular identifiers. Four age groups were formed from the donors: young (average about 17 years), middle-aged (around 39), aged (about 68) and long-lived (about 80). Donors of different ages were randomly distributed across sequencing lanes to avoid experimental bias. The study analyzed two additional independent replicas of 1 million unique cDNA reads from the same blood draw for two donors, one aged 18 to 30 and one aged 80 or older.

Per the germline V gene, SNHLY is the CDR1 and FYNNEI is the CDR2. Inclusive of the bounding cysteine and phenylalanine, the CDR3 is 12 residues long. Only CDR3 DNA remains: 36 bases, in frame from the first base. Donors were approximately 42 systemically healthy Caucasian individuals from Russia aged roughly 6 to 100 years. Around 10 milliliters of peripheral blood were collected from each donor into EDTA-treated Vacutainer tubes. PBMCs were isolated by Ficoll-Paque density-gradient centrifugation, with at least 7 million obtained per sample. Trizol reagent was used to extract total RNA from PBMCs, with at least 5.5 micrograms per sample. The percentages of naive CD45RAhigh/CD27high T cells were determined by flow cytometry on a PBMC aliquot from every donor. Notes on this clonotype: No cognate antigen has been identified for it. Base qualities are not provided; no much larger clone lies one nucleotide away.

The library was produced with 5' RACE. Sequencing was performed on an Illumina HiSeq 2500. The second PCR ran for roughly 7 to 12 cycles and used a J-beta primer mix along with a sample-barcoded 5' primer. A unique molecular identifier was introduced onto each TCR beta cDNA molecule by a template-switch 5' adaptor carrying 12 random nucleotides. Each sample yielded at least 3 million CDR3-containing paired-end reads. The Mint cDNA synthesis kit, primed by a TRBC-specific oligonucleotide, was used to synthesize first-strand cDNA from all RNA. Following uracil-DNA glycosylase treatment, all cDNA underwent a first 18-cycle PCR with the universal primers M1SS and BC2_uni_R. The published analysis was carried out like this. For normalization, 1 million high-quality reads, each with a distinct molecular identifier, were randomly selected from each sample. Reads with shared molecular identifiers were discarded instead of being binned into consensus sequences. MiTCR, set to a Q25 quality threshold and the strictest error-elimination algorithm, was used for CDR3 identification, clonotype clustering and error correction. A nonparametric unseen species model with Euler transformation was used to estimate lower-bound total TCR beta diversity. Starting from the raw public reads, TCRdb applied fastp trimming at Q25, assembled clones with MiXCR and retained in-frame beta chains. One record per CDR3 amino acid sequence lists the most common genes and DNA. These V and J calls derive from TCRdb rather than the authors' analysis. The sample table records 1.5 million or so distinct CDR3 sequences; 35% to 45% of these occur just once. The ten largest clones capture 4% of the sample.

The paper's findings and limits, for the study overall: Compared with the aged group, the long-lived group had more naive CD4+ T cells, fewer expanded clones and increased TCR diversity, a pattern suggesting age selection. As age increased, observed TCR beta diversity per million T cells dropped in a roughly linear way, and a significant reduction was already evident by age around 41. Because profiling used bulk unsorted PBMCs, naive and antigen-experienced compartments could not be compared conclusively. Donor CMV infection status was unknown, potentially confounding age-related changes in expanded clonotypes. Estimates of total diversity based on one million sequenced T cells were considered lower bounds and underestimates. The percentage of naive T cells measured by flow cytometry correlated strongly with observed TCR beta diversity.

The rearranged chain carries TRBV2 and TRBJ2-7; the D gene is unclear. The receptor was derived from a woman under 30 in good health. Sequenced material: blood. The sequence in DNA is TGTGCTACCTCAGTGAGCTACTACGAGCAGTACTTC. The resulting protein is CATSVSYYEQYF.